The source of this T cell receptor (beta chain) is a study of T cell clonality in common variable immunodeficiency. Study observations and caveats: Common variable immunodeficiency TCR beta sequences reportedly had fewer deletions and N-nucleotide insertions. Repertoire-complication correlations in CVID were limited by patient heterogeneity.

Data came from immunoSEQ multiplex PCR; TCRdb stores just in-frame clones and leaves some out. Listed for the sample are tens of thousands of clones, none seen a single time. A word on this clone: Its antigen remains unknown. The read stops 3 residues short of the end of the CDR3; the missing end is completed from the germline J gene.

Of CVID subjects, roughly 15 were female and around 27 male, mean age about 40. All CVID subjects were on immunoglobulin replacement for at least one year. No CVID subject was ill or on immunomodulatory drugs when sampled. The V end lost 4 bases, the J end lost 5 bases, and 12 bases lay between the germline ends. The germline V gene has CDR1 SNHLY and CDR2 FYNNEI. This CDR3 has 14 residues. The chain employs TRBV2 and TRBJ2-1; D may match TRBD1 or TRBD2 (5 bases each). This TCR was recovered from a human donor with common variable immunodeficiency. Sequencing input: peripheral blood mononuclear cells. Partial CDR3 DNA: TGTGCCAGCAGTGTAGAGGGGCGAGACAATGAG. Translating gives CASSVEGRDNE. The CDR3, in full, reads CASSVEGRDNEQFF.